This TCR beta chain is drawn from a study of shared clonotypes between healthy human individuals. The junction had 6 bases not matched to a gene; V was cut back by 4 bases and J by 3 bases. Germline assignment: CDR1 SGHNT and CDR2 YYREEE (reference sequence). The length of the CDR3 is 16 residues. Assay used: immunoSEQ multiplex PCR; TCRdb lists only in-frame clones, some missing. The data hold about 480,000 clones, with 75% to 85% observed a single time. As for this clone: The antigen is not known.

Study-wide findings and caveats: Clonotype sharing among donors likely depends on sequencing depth.

Sequences were obtained from PBMCs. The sequence derives from a middle-aged woman in good health. Some clones in this sample may be carry-over from other donors' samples. The J gene is TRBJ2-2, the V gene TRBV5-4; 10 nucleotides match TRBD2. In DNA form, the CDR3 reads TGTGCCAGCAGCCCCGGACTAGCGGTCTACACCGGGGAGCTGTTTTTT. Encoded protein: CASSPGLAVYTGELFF.